The present entry profiles one TCR beta chain with its context. Amplified TCR beta CDR3 regions were obtained using RNA transcripts as template. First-round RT-PCR with HTBI primers preceded a second-round multiplex PCR. TCRdb re-called the multiplex PCR reads with MiXCR, one entry per CDR3 protein. This table has 900,000 to 1,200,000 distinct CDR3 sequences, 35% to 40% appearing once. These data come from a study of Graves' ophthalmopathy and Graves' hyperthyroidism. Germline CDR1 is LNHNV and CDR2 is YYDKDF (reference sequence). V was pared by 5 bases and J by 3 bases, with 19 bases between. CDR3 size: 16 residues.

Sequencing input: peripheral blood or thyroid tissue (not recorded which). The gene calls are TRBV15 and TRBJ1-1; D call uncertain. The clonotype was recovered from an adult man with Graves' hyperthyroidism. In DNA, the CDR3 is TGTGCCACCAGCCAAGGCGGCCTCGAGCTAGACACTGAAGCTTTCTTT. Residues: CATSQGGLELDTEAFF.